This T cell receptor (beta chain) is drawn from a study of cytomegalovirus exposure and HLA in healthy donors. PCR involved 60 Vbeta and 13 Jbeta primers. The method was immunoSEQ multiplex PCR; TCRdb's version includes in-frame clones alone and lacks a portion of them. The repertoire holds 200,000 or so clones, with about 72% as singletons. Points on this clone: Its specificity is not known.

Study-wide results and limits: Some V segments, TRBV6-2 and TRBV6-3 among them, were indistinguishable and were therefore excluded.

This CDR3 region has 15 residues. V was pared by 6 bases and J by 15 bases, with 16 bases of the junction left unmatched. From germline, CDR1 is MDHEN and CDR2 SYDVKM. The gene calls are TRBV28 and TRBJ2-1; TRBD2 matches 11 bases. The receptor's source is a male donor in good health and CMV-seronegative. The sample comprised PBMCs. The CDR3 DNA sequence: TGTGCCAGCAGCTGTACTAGCGGGAGATGTCGAGCGGGGTTCTTC. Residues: CASSCTSGRCRAGFF.